These T cell receptor beta chains were read from a single sample in a study of cytomegalovirus exposure and HLA in healthy donors. This table comes from immunoSEQ multiplex PCR, and its TCRdb copy is limited to in-frame clones, with some not included. The data show 50,000 to 70,000 clones, 80% seen once. Sequenced material: PBMCs. The origin of the receptors is a male donor in good health and CMV-seronegative. The CDR3 runs from the conserved cysteine through the conserved F or W. D genes are given only for firm matches. Rows may omit the clone size; those that give it use once, few, many or a size class.

clone_size d_call j_call v_call cdr3_aa cdr3_nt
NA TRBD1 TRBJ1-2 TRBV9 CASRLGQGSNYGYTF TGTGCCAGCAGGTTAGGACAGGGCTCTAACTATGGCTACACCTTC
few NA TRBJ2-4 TRBV15 CATSRDPTGQPLAKNIQYF TGTGCCACCAGCAGAGATCCTACAGGACAGCCACTAGCCAAAAACATTCAGTACTTC
NA NA TRBJ1-6 TRBV22-1 CPGSAWDRDGSPLHF TGTCCTGGGAGCGCATGGGACAGGGACGGTTCACCCCTCCACTTT
NA NA TRBJ2-3 TRBV2 CASRFGLGAGDTQYF TGTGCCAGCAGATTCGGCTTGGGGGCAGGGGATACGCAGTATTTT
NA TRBD1 TRBJ1-1 TRBV6-5 CASSRQGSTEAFF TGTGCCAGCAGCCGACAGGGTTCCACTGAAGCTTTCTTT
NA TRBD2 TRBJ2-3 TRBV4-2 CASSQIAGANLNTDTQYF TGTGCCAGCAGCCAAATAGCGGGGGCTAACCTTAACACAGATACGCAGTATTTT
few TRBD2 TRBJ2-3 TRBV5-4 CASSWLAGGRGDTQYF TGTGCCAGCAGCTGGCTAGCGGGGGGGCGGGGAGATACGCAGTATTTT
NA TRBD2 TRBJ2-3 TRBV7-6 CASSFSSGYTDTQYF TGTGCCAGCAGCTTCTCTAGCGGATACACAGATACGCAGTATTTT
NA NA TRBJ1-5 TRBV5-5 CAQQPPLSQGRKPQHF TGTGCACAGCAGCCCCCGCTTAGTCAGGGGAGAAAGCCCCAGCATTTT
NA NA TRBJ1-2 TRBV21-1 CASSKARGRSDGYTF TGTGCCAGCAGCAAAGCCAGGGGTCGGTCGGATGGCTACACCTTC
NA NA TRBJ1-2 TRBV28 CASSASGAGEYGYTF TGTGCCAGCAGTGCCTCAGGGGCCGGGGAATATGGCTACACCTTC
NA TRBD1 TRBJ1-2 TRBV6-1 CASSEAWTGSDRYTF TGTGCCAGCAGTGAAGCCTGGACAGGGTCTGATCGTTACACCTTC
NA NA TRBJ2-2 TRBV6-5 CASSYFRHGGELFF TGTGCCAGCAGCTACTTCCGACATGGCGGGGAGCTGTTTTTT
NA TRBD1 TRBJ1-5 TRBV19 CASSGTGGNQPQHF TGTGCCAGTTCCGGGACAGGGGGCAATCAGCCCCAGCATTTT
NA TRBD1 TRBJ1-1 TRBV12-5 CASGGTAMNTEAFF TGTGCTAGTGGGGGGACAGCAATGAACACTGAAGCTTTCTTT
NA NA TRBJ2-5 TRBV19 CASRNDPGGETQYF TGTGCCAGTAGGAACGACCCGGGCGGGGAGACCCAGTACTTC
NA TRBD1 TRBJ1-1 TRBV7-6 CASSLKAGGRNTEAFF TGTGCCAGCAGCTTAAAAGCAGGGGGAAGAAACACTGAAGCTTTCTTT
NA NA TRBJ1-1 TRBV6-1 CASTRTYEAFF TGTGCCAGCACTAGGACATATGAAGCTTTCTTT
NA NA TRBJ2-7 TRBV5-1 CASSLVEFGTYEQYF TGCGCCAGCAGCTTGGTGGAGTTTGGAACCTACGAGCAGTACTTC
NA TRBD1 TRBJ1-1 TRBV4-1 CASSLQGASDTEAFF TGCGCCAGCAGCCTTCAGGGGGCGTCAGACACTGAAGCTTTCTTT
NA TRBD2 TRBJ2-3 TRBV7-2 CASSLGGEGADTQYF TGTGCCAGCAGCTTAGGCGGGGAGGGAGCAGATACGCAGTATTTT
NA NA TRBJ2-7 TRBV4-3 CASSQGEDLYYEQYF TGCGCCAGCAGCCAAGGCGAGGACTTGTACTACGAGCAGTACTTC
NA NA TRBJ2-1 TRBV11-2 CASSSQDYLLRYNEQFF TGTGCCAGCAGCTCCCAGGACTACCTCCTTCGGTACAATGAGCAGTTCTTC
NA NA TRBJ1-2 TRBV9 CASSAVRGENYGYTF TGTGCCAGCAGCGCAGTTCGGGGAGAAAACTATGGCTACACCTTC
NA TRBD1 TRBJ1-2 TRBV10-3 CAISEQGPYGYTF TGTGCCATCAGTGAACAGGGGCCATATGGCTACACCTTC
NA TRBD2 TRBJ2-1 TRBV19 CASSIRTSGARNEQFF TGTGCCAGTAGTATACGGACTAGCGGGGCTAGGAATGAGCAGTTCTTC
NA TRBD2 TRBJ2-1 TRBV5-1 CASSLAGSGNEQFF TGCGCCAGCAGCTTAGCGGGGTCTGGGAATGAGCAGTTCTTC
NA NA TRBJ1-3 TRBV5-4 CASSPGAAAGNTIYF TGTGCCAGCAGCCCTGGAGCGGCAGCTGGAAACACCATATATTTT
NA NA TRBJ2-5 TRBV4-3 CASSQQLGGGIGETQYF TGCGCCAGCAGCCAGCAACTAGGCGGAGGGATTGGAGAGACCCAGTACTTC
NA TRBD1 TRBJ1-2 TRBV4-3 CASSQPGQGAYGYTF TGCGCCAGCAGCCAACCGGGACAGGGGGCTTATGGCTACACCTTC
NA TRBD1 TRBJ2-2 TRBV27 CASGRQGIGAGELFF TGTGCCAGCGGCAGACAGGGAATCGGCGCCGGGGAGCTGTTTTTT
NA NA TRBJ2-3 TRBV9 CASSVRGITDTQYF TGTGCCAGCAGCGTCCGAGGGATCACAGATACGCAGTATTTT
NA NA TRBJ1-1 TRBV4-1 CASSQEIGRSMNTEAFF TGCGCCAGCAGCCAAGAAATTGGCAGGTCCATGAACACTGAAGCTTTCTTT
NA NA TRBJ1-6 TRBV7-9 CASSLAGGDSPLHF TGTGCCAGCAGCTTAGCGGGGGGGGATTCACCCCTCCACTTT
NA NA TRBJ2-3 TRBV9 CASSGGTGTDTQYF TGTGCCAGCAGCGGCGGGACAGGCACAGATACGCAGTATTTT
few NA TRBJ2-1 TRBV6-5 CAVDSRENNEQFF TGTGCAGTTGACAGCCGAGAAAACAATGAGCAGTTCTTC
few TRBD1 TRBJ1-2 TRBV5-1 CASSPTTGGAGGYTF TGCGCCAGCAGCCCTACGACAGGGGGCGCAGGAGGCTACACCTTC
NA NA TRBJ2-1 TRBV5-6 CASSFDTAPYNEQFF TGTGCCAGCAGCTTCGACACGGCCCCTTACAATGAGCAGTTCTTC
few NA TRBJ1-1 TRBV4-1 CASTRALPLNTEAFF TGCGCCAGCACCCGAGCCCTTCCTTTGAACACTGAAGCTTTCTTT
NA TRBD1 TRBJ1-2 TRBV4-3 CASSQAYTGTDYGYTF TGCGCCAGCAGCCAAGCTTACACCGGGACAGACTATGGCTACACCTTC